A selection of T cell receptor beta chains follows, all from one sample in a study of T cells in Graves' hyperthyroidism and ophthalmopathy. MiXCR, run by TCRdb on the multiplex PCR reads, gives a single entry per CDR3 protein. The sample includes fewer than 850,000 distinct CDR3 sequences, approximately 15% of them seen just once. Sequencing was carried out using blood. These receptors originate from a man between 50 and 59 years old with Graves' hyperthyroidism. Both conserved end residues are part of each CDR3. D genes are given only for firm matches. A row's size may be missing; if present it is once, few, many or a size class.

j_call clone_size v_call d_call cdr3_nt cdr3_aa
TRBJ2-7 many TRBV29-1 TRBD1 TGCAGCGTTGAACTGGGACAGGGGGTGTACGAGCAGTACTTC CSVELGQGVYEQYF
TRBJ1-2 NA TRBV7-9 TRBD1 TGTGCCAGCAGACGAGGACAGGGCAACTATGGCTACACCTTC CASRRGQGNYGYTF
TRBJ2-7 few TRBV9 NA TGTGCCAGCAGCGTAGATGTCCACTCCTACGAGCAGTACTTC CASSVDVHSYEQYF
TRBJ1-2 few TRBV7-3 NA TGTGCCAGCAGCAATACAAGGGGCAGTGGCTACACCTTC CASSNTRGSGYTF
TRBJ2-7 many TRBV7-9 NA TGTGCCAGCAGCTCTCCTTTATCCTACGAGCAGTACTTC CASSSPLSYEQYF
TRBJ2-7 few TRBV20-1 NA TGCAGTGCTAGAGATCTCTTCAGGCACAACTCCGAGCAGTACTTC CSARDLFRHNSEQYF
TRBJ2-7 few TRBV7-2 NA TGTGCCAGCAGCTTTGGGGCCGGATTGGGGTACGAGCAGTACTTC CASSFGAGLGYEQYF
TRBJ2-2 many TRBV7-2 NA TGTGCCAGCGGCCAAGGGCTTCGGGGCACCGGGGAGCTGTTTTTT CASGQGLRGTGELFF
TRBJ1-2 few TRBV5-1 NA TGCGCCAGCAGGAAAACCGGGACTCCGATAACCTATGGCTACACCTTC CASRKTGTPITYGYTF
TRBJ2-7 many TRBV30 TRBD1 TGTGCCTGGAGTGGAAACAGGGGCTACGAGCAGTACTTC CAWSGNRGYEQYF
TRBJ1-1 many TRBV19 TRBD1 TGTGCCAGTAGTAAAATCGACAGGGGGCGTACTGAAGCTTTCTTT CASSKIDRGRTEAFF
TRBJ1-1 many TRBV28 NA TGTGCCAGCAGTTTATCCCACGCTGAAGCTTTCTTT CASSLSHAEAFF
TRBJ1-1 NA TRBV4-1 TRBD1 TGCGCCAGCAGCCAGCGACAGGGTCTGGGGGAAGCTTTCTTT CASSQRQGLGEAFF
TRBJ2-7 many TRBV6-2/TRBV6-3 NA TGTGCCAGCCTACGGGCGAGCGATACCTACGAGCAGTACTTC CASLRASDTYEQYF
TRBJ2-6 many TRBV28 NA TGTGCCAGCAGTGGTTTTGGGCCGTTCAACTCTGGGGCCAACGTCCTGACTTTC CASSGFGPFNSGANVLTF
TRBJ2-1 many TRBV20-1 TRBD2 TGCAGTGCTAGAGTCTGGGCTAGCGGGAACGGGAATGAGCAGTTCTTC CSARVWASGNGNEQFF
TRBJ2-5 few TRBV29-1 NA TGCAGCGTTGTGGCTAACCAAGAGACCCAGTACTTC CSVVANQETQYF
TRBJ2-3 many TRBV28 NA TGTGCCAGCAGCCCCGGGACGGACCACACAGATACGCAGTATTTT CASSPGTDHTDTQYF
TRBJ2-7 many TRBV27 TRBD2 TGTGCCAGCAGTCCGCGGGGACTAGCGGGGTACGAGCAGTACTTC CASSPRGLAGYEQYF
TRBJ2-7 many TRBV12-3/TRBV12-4 NA TGTGCCAGCAGTTCTCCAGCAGCCTGGTACGAGCAGTACTTC CASSSPAAWYEQYF
TRBJ2-1 many TRBV11-2 NA TGTGCCAGCAGCATCAGCCTGGAAACAGGGGAGCAGTTCTTC CASSISLETGEQFF
TRBJ2-2 NA TRBV19 TRBD1 TGTGCCAGTAGTATTCAGACAGGGAAGAACGGGGAGCTGTTTTTT CASSIQTGKNGELFF
TRBJ2-3 few TRBV6-1 TRBD2 TGTGCCAGTCAAGGACTAGCGGGAGGGCTTAGCACAGATACGCAGTATTTT CASQGLAGGLSTDTQYF
TRBJ2-7 many TRBV2 NA TGTGCCAGCAGCAAAACTGTGAACTCCTACGAGCAGTACTTC CASSKTVNSYEQYF
TRBJ2-5 NA TRBV29-1 NA TGCAGCGTCTTAGGACAGAACCCTCAGACCCAGTACTTC CSVLGQNPQTQYF
TRBJ2-1 NA TRBV20-1 TRBD2 TGCAGTGCTAGGGCCATTCAGGCTAGCGGGAGGGGTAATGAGCAGTTCTTC CSARAIQASGRGNEQFF
TRBJ2-2 few TRBV18 NA TGTGCCAGCTCACCAGGCAGACTGAACACCGGGGAGCTGTTTTTT CASSPGRLNTGELFF
TRBJ2-1 NA TRBV4-1 TRBD2 TGCGCCAGCAGCCAAACCGGGACTAGCGGGATTTGGTACAATGAGCAGTTCTTC CASSQTGTSGIWYNEQFF
TRBJ2-7 many TRBV12-3/TRBV12-4 TRBD2 TGTGCTACAACCTCCACCGGGACTAGCGGATACGAGCAGTACTTC CATTSTGTSGYEQYF
TRBJ2-3 NA TRBV7-8 TRBD2 TGTGCCAGCAGCTTGAATGCGGGAGCAGATACGCAGTATTTT CASSLNAGADTQYF
TRBJ2-2 many TRBV6-2/TRBV6-3 NA TGTGCCAGCAGTTATATAGACAGGAACACCGGGGAGCTGTTTTTT CASSYIDRNTGELFF
TRBJ1-1 few TRBV25-1 NA TGTGCCAGCAGTGAGCTACAAGAGAACACTGAAGCTTTCTTT CASSELQENTEAFF